This entry lists 30 T cell receptor beta chains sequenced from one sample in a study of Ad26.COV2.S vaccination and SARS-CoV-2 variants. Stated treatment: 15 to 20 received Ad26.COV2.S at low or high dose, single or two shots; roughly five received placebo; per-sample allocation not given. Sample collection was performed on day 63 after the first vaccine or placebo injection. Only in-frame clones appear in the TCRdb table, and some are missing; sequencing was by immunoSEQ multiplex PCR. Of around 300,000 clones in the sample, around 89% were seen once. This specimen was peripheral blood, taken in a trial of Ad26.COV2.S vaccine versus placebo. Receptors were obtained from a person aged 18-65 years who received the Ad26.COV2.S COVID-19 vaccine or a placebo.

The chain uses TRBV5-1 and TRBJ2-7; TRBD1 agrees at 7 bases. V shed 0 bases and J 4 bases; nucleotides not matched to a gene: 7. The CDR3 length is 15 residues. The V gene's germline CDR1 is SGHRS and CDR2 YFSETQ. The CDR3 DNA reads TGCGCCAGCAGCTTGGACAACAGGGGACAATACGAGCAGTACTTC. This sequence encodes CASSLDNRGQYEQYF.

The V call is TRBV18, the J call TRBJ2-2; 8 positions match TRBD1. Unmatched junction bases numbered 4, after V lost 3 bases and J lost 1 base. The CDR3 loop spans 16 amino acids. CDR1 is KGHSH and CDR2 is LQKENI in the germline V gene. The CDR3 sequence: CASSPPGQGNTGELFF. The CDR3 DNA sequence: TGTGCCAGCTCACCCCCCGGACAGGGGAACACCGGGGAGCTGTTTTTT.

This rearrangement joins TRBV7-9 to TRBJ2-7; the match to TRBD2 covers 13 bases. There are 15 residues in the CDR3. The trim removed 4 bases at V and 6 bases at J, leaving 6 bases unmatched. Germline lookup yields CDR1 SEHNR and CDR2 FQNEAQ (reference sequence). Written as DNA, the CDR3 is TGTGCCAGCAGCTCAGGACTAGCGGGGGTTGGCGAGCAGTACTTC. Its protein product is CASSSGLAGVGEQYF.

The chain recombines TRBV5-1 with TRBJ1-5, with D unresolved. V was pared by 5 bases and J by 0 bases, with 12 bases between. This CDR3 comprises 15 residues. Germline assignment: CDR1 SGHRS and CDR2 YFSETQ. CDR3 protein: CASSQQPSSNQPQHF. CDR3 sequence (DNA): TGCGCCAGCAGTCAACAGCCATCTAGCAATCAGCCCCAGCATTTT.

This chain connects TRBV5-4 to TRBJ2-5; 10 bases agree with TRBD1. The ends lost 3 bases at V and 5 bases at J; junction bases unmatched: 13. The CDR3 consists of 17 residues. Germline CDR1 reads SGHNT; CDR2 reads YYREEE (reference sequence). The CDR3 DNA sequence: TGTGCCAGCAGCTCCTATGTGACCGGGACAGGGGATGAGACCCAGTACTTC. Protein sequence: CASSSYVTGTGDETQYF.

This clone showed up just once. The rearrangement joins TRBV6-5 to TRBJ2-7, with D perhaps TRBD2 (7 bases). V shed 0 bases and J shed 4 bases, with 16 bases lying between them. Germline CDR1 is MNHEY and CDR2 is SVGAGI. This CDR3 is 16 amino acids long. CDR3 amino acids: CASSYSGGATLYEQYF. The CDR3, as DNA: TGTGCCAGCAGTTACTCAGGGGGGGCGACTCTTTACGAGCAGTACTTC.

This chain uses TRBV4-3 with TRBJ1-2; D call uncertain. This CDR3 has 15 amino acids. Germline assignment: CDR1 LGHNA and CDR2 YSLEER. V lost 1 base, J lost 6 bases, and 15 bases lay in between. As DNA, the CDR3 is TGCGCCAGCAGCCAAGGGACGTTGGCTCTCGATGGCTACACCTTC. Translating it yields CASSQGTLALDGYTF.

V and J are TRBV5-1 and TRBJ1-1; D uncertain. This CDR3 spans 14 amino acids. Between the trimmed V and J ends, which lost 7 bases and 0 bases, there was a span of 13 bases. The germline gives CDR1 SGHRS, CDR2 YFSETQ. The CDR3 nucleotides are TGCGCCAGCCATAAGGCAGGCATGAACACTGAAGCTTTCTTT. Its protein product is CASHKAGMNTEAFF.

The V call is TRBV20-1, the J call TRBJ2-1, with 8 bases aligning to TRBD2. The CDR3 is made up of 11 amino acids. The V and J ends lost 7 bases and 8 bases, in that order; junction bases with no gene match: 4. Germline V gene lookup returns CDR1 DFQATT and CDR2 SNEGSKA (reference sequence). The CDR3 region has the DNA TGCAGTGGACTAGCGTTGGATGAGCAGTTCTTC. Amino acid sequence: CSGLALDEQFF.

This rearrangement joins TRBV28 to TRBJ2-7; no reliable D call. The CDR3 totals 14 residues. V lost 7 bases to trimming and J lost 6 bases, with 19 bases between them. Germline V gives CDR1 MDHEN, CDR2 SYDVKM. CDR3 region: CASNEALSFIEQYF. The CDR3 coding sequence is TGTGCCAGCAACGAAGCCCTTAGCTTCATCGAGCAGTACTTC.

This clone showed up just once. This chain uses TRBV7-2 with TRBJ2-7; possible D gene TRBD1, 6 bases. Between the trimmed V and J ends, which lost 4 bases and 2 bases, there was a span of 15 bases. Germline V lookup: CDR1 SGHTA, CDR2 FQGNSA. The CDR3 loop spans 15 amino acids. The CDR3 DNA reads as TGTGCCAGCAGCTCCATACAGGGCCGAACCTACGAGCAGTACTTC. Protein sequence: CASSSIQGRTYEQYF.

The chain employs TRBV10-2 and TRBJ2-7; D not certain. The V gene lost 3 bases and the J gene lost 0 bases, with 12 bases spanning the gap. The CDR3 is 15 residues long. Germline V gene lookup returns CDR1 WSHSY and CDR2 SAAADI. CDR3 nucleotide sequence: TGCGCCAGCAGTGAAAATATACTTAGCTCCTACGAGCAGTACTTC. This codes for CASSENILSSYEQYF.

The V call is TRBV15, the J call TRBJ2-7; the D gene could be TRBD1 or TRBD2 (7 bases each). Trimming took off 3 bases at V and 3 bases at J, with 15 bases between the two ends. CDR1 LNHNV and CDR2 YYDKDF come from the germline V gene (reference sequence). The CDR3 sequence is 15 residues long. CDR3 sequence reads: CATSRGGDSIYEQYF. In DNA form, the CDR3 reads TGTGCCACCAGCAGGGGGGGGGACAGCATCTACGAGCAGTACTTC.

The chain is built from TRBV5-1 and TRBJ1-5; D gene unclear. The CDR3 extends over 13 amino acids. The ends were cut back, 0 bases at V and 6 bases at J, with 7 bases in the middle. Germline V gives CDR1 SGHRS, CDR2 YFSETQ. CDR3 protein: CASSLGAGQPQHF. Written as DNA, the CDR3 is TGCGCCAGCAGCTTGGGGGCGGGTCAGCCCCAGCATTTT.

CDR3 loop: CASSVQGIQETQYF. The CDR3 bases are TGTGCCAGTAGTGTACAGGGGATACAAGAGACCCAGTACTTC. V and J are TRBV19 and TRBJ2-5; 7 nucleotides agree with TRBD1. CDR1 LNHDA and CDR2 SQIVND come from the germline V gene (reference sequence). With 5 bases clipped from V and 2 bases from J, the junction kept 5 bases outside the gene matches. CDR3 length: 14 amino acids.

The chain employs TRBV6-5 and TRBJ1-1; TRBD1 matches at 7 bases. Germline V gene data show CDR1 as MNHEY and CDR2 as SVGAGI. This CDR3 comprises 14 residues. V trimming: 6 bases; J trimming: 0 bases; junction bases outside the gene matches: 4. CDR3 nucleotides: TGTGCCAGCAGGAAGGGGACAGTGAACACTGAAGCTTTCTTT. Translated, it gives CASRKGTVNTEAFF.

The CDR3 nucleotides read TGTGCCTGGAGCCCCGGACAGGGTTGGGACGAGCAGTACTTC. It translates to CAWSPGQGWDEQYF. The gene calls are TRBV30 and TRBJ2-7, with 8 nucleotides matching TRBD1. CDR3 length: 14 amino acids. The trim removed 3 bases at V and 5 bases at J, leaving 9 bases unmatched. Germline CDR1 and CDR2: GTSNPN and SVGIG (reference sequence).

The V gene is TRBV7-2, the J gene TRBJ2-2; TRBD2 matches 7 bases. Germline CDR1 is SGHTA and CDR2 is FQGNSA. V shed 4 bases and J 7 bases; nucleotides not matched to a gene: 3. This CDR3 contains 13 residues. DNA for the CDR3: TGTGCCAGCAGCTACGGGACTATCGGGGAGCTGTTTTTT. This gives the protein CASSYGTIGELFF.

V and J are TRBV2 and TRBJ1-1; 7 bases map to TRBD1. Germline lookup yields CDR1 SNHLY and CDR2 FYNNEI. This CDR3 is 14 amino acids long. The V and J ends lost 4 bases and 4 bases, in that order; junction bases with no gene match: 6. CDR3 bases: TGTGCCAGCAGTGTAACAGGGGCCTTCACTGAAGCTTTCTTT. It translates to CASSVTGAFTEAFF.

CDR3 loop: CASSRSGGQYNEQFF. CDR3 DNA sequence: TGCGCCAGCAGCCGTAGCGGGGGGCAATACAATGAGCAGTTCTTC. The chain is built from TRBV5-1 and TRBJ2-1, with TRBD2 matching over 10 bases. This CDR3 has 15 amino acids. J was trimmed by 4 bases and V by 4 bases; bases with no gene match: 5. Germline-derived CDR1 and CDR2 are SGHRS and YFSETQ. Supplemented by reference TRBV5-1 and TRBJ2-1, the full variable domain reads KAGVTQTPRYLIKTRGQQVTLSCSPISGHRSVSWYQQTPGQGLQFLFEYFSETQRNKGNFPGRFSGRQFSNSRSEMNVSTLELGDSALYLCASSRSGGQYNEQFFGPGTRLTVL.

The chain has TRBV4-1 and TRBJ1-5, with D hard to call. The CDR3 consists of 13 residues. The germline gives CDR1 MGHRA, CDR2 YSYEKL. Trimming removed 1 base from V and 6 bases from J, with 7 bases in between. The CDR3 sequence is CASSQVTGQPQHF. In DNA form, the CDR3 reads TGCGCCAGCAGCCAAGTTACGGGTCAGCCCCAGCATTTT.

In regard to this clone: Germline and junction disagree at one end, which may indicate a read error. CDR3 sequence (DNA): TGTGCTAGCAGCCCGGGACTAGCGGGGGCCGGGGGGAACACCGGGGAGCTGTTTTTT. Translated: CASSPGLAGAGGNTGELFF. The chain combines TRBV7-7 with TRBJ2-2; 14 nucleotides align to TRBD2. The CDR3 runs 19 residues. Germline-derived CDR1 and CDR2 are SSHAT and FNYEAQ (reference sequence). The whole variable domain, remainder taken from reference TRBV7-7 and TRBJ2-2, is GAGVSQSPRYKVTKRGQDVTLRCDPISSHATLYWYQQALGQGPEFLTYFNYEAQPDKSGLPSDRFSAERPEGSISTLTIQRTEQRDSAMYRCASSPGLAGAGGNTGELFFGEGSRLTVL.

This clone was detected once. This sequence joins TRBV3-1 (or the pseudogene TRBV3-2) and TRBJ2-1; possibly TRBD2 for D (6 bases). Per the germline V gene, CDR1 is LGHDT and CDR2 is YNNKEL (reference sequence). The CDR3 totals 14 residues. The V and J ends lost 3 bases and 6 bases respectively, with 12 bases between them. CDR3 sequence reads: CASSQIRLVNEQFF. DNA for the CDR3: TGTGCCAGCAGCCAGATAAGACTAGTCAATGAGCAGTTCTTC.

The V call is TRBV6-4, the J call TRBJ2-5; 9 bases line up with TRBD2. Trimming took 8 bases from V and 5 from J; bases not matched to a gene: 12. This CDR3 has 15 residues. CDR1 is MRHNA and CDR2 is SNTAGT in the germline V gene. CDR3 amino acids: CASGMSGGPMETQYF. For the CDR3, the DNA is TGTGCCAGCGGGATGAGCGGGGGGCCTATGGAGACCCAGTACTTC.

This chain joins TRBV5-6 and TRBJ1-5, with 8 bases lining up with TRBD1. Germline V CDR1 and CDR2: SGHDT, YYEEEE. V trimming: 3 bases; J trimming: 5 bases; junction bases outside the gene matches: 7. There are 15 residues in the CDR3. The CDR3 coding sequence is TGTGCCAGCAGCTCCGGGACAGGAACCTATCAGCCCCAGCATTTT. Its protein is CASSSGTGTYQPQHF.

The gene calls are TRBV7-6 and TRBJ1-4, with 9 positions matching TRBD1. The CDR3 runs 15 residues. The junction had 9 bases not matched to a gene; V was cut back by 5 bases and J by 8 bases. Germline lookup yields CDR1 SGHVS and CDR2 FNYEAQ. This CDR3 is CASSRGQGGGEKLFF. CDR3 bases: TGTGCCAGCAGCAGGGGACAGGGTGGAGGAGAAAAACTGTTTTTT. Drawing the rest from reference TRBV7-6 and TRBJ1-4, the complete variable domain is GAGVSQSPRYKVTKRGQDVALRCDPISGHVSLYWYRQALGQGPEFLTYFNYEAQQDKSGLPNDRFSAERPEGSISTLTIQRTEQRDSAMYRCASSRGQGGGEKLFFGSGTQLSVL.

The chain combines TRBV29-1 with TRBJ2-7, with D maybe TRBD2 (5 bases). This CDR3 has 14 residues. The germline CDR1 and CDR2 sequences are SQVTM and ANQGSEA. V was shortened by 3 bases and J by 6 bases, with 18 bases between the two germline ends. The CDR3 is CSVERAGSGPEQYF. CDR3 nucleotide sequence: TGCAGCGTTGAGAGGGCGGGCAGTGGCCCCGAGCAGTACTTC.

J is TRBJ2-1 and V is TRBV4-1, with D maybe TRBD1 (5 bases). Germline V CDR1 and CDR2: MGHRA, YSYEKL. V lost 1 base, J lost 5 bases, and 12 bases lay in between. The CDR3 contains 15 residues. CDR3 sequence (DNA): TGCGCCAGCAGCCAAGCTAGGGGTGATAACAATGAGCAGTTCTTC. Protein sequence: CASSQARGDNNEQFF.

The V gene is TRBV19, the J gene TRBJ1-1, with 8 bases aligning to TRBD1. V trimming: 4 bases; J trimming: 5 bases; junction bases outside the gene matches: 3. The CDR3 length is 13 residues. Germline CDR1 LNHDA, CDR2 SQIVND (reference sequence). CDR3 nucleotide sequence: TGTGCCAGTAGTACCGACAGGGGAACTGAAGCTTTCTTT. Translating it yields CASSTDRGTEAFF.

The rearrangement joins TRBV6-5 to TRBJ2-7; 13 bases are shared with TRBD2. Germline CDR1 reads MNHEY; CDR2 reads SVGAGI. V dropped 10 bases and J dropped 4; count of bases not matched to a gene: 10. The CDR3 contains 15 residues. For the CDR3, the DNA is TGTGCCACACGAAAAGAGGGACTAGCGGGGTACGAGCAGTACTTC. Its translation: CATRKEGLAGYEQYF.